These T cell receptor beta chains were read from a single sample in a study of blood T cell repertoires in COVID-19. TCRdb keeps only in-frame clones here, not all; method: immunoSEQ multiplex PCR. The sample lists about 81,000 clones; about four fifths were seen once. Source material: peripheral blood. The receptors derive from a human donor in a cohort sampled during active COVID-19. Each CDR3 is given with its conserved first and last residue. The order of the fields is clone size, V gene, D gene, J gene, CDR3 protein, CDR3 DNA. D genes are given only for firm matches. Not every row has a clone size; where given, it reads once, few, many or a size class.

abundance: .; v_gene: TRBV5-1; d_gene: .; j_gene: TRBJ2-3; CDR3aa: CASSWPGEDTQYF; CDR3nt: TGCGCCAGCAGCTGGCCAGGGGAAGATACGCAGTATTTT
abundance: once; v_gene: TRBV28; d_gene: .; j_gene: TRBJ2-7; CDR3aa: CASSLQNYEQYF; CDR3nt: TGTGCCAGCAGTTTGCAGAATTACGAGCAGTACTTC
abundance: .; v_gene: TRBV19; d_gene: .; j_gene: TRBJ1-4; CDR3aa: CASSEQAANEKLFF; CDR3nt: TGTGCCAGTAGTGAGCAGGCAGCTAATGAAAAACTGTTTTTT
abundance: .; v_gene: TRBV7-7; d_gene: .; j_gene: TRBJ1-6; CDR3aa: CASRSGHQSSSYNSPLHF; CDR3nt: TGTGCCAGCAGGTCGGGACATCAGTCGAGCTCCTATAATTCACCCCTCCACTTT
abundance: .; v_gene: TRBV5-1; d_gene: TRBD1; j_gene: TRBJ1-5; CDR3aa: CASSWGDRQGGNQPQHF; CDR3nt: TGCGCCAGCAGCTGGGGGGACAGGCAGGGCGGCAATCAGCCCCAGCATTTT
abundance: .; v_gene: TRBV6-5; d_gene: .; j_gene: TRBJ2-1; CDR3aa: CASSYISSQDEQFF; CDR3nt: TGTGCCAGCAGTTACATTAGTAGTCAGGATGAGCAGTTCTTC
abundance: .; v_gene: TRBV11-2; d_gene: TRBD1; j_gene: TRBJ1-2; CDR3aa: CASSRGTGADIYGYTF; CDR3nt: TGTGCCAGCAGCAGAGGAACAGGGGCGGATATTTATGGCTACACCTTC
abundance: .; v_gene: TRBV7-2; d_gene: .; j_gene: TRBJ1-2; CDR3aa: CASSLVPGERGYTF; CDR3nt: TGTGCCAGCAGCTTAGTACCAGGGGAGCGAGGCTACACCTTC
abundance: .; v_gene: TRBV5-1; d_gene: .; j_gene: TRBJ1-3; CDR3aa: CASSGDGSSGNTIYF; CDR3nt: TGCGCCAGCAGCGGGGACGGGAGCTCTGGAAACACCATATATTTT
abundance: .; v_gene: TRBV6-5; d_gene: .; j_gene: TRBJ2-2; CDR3aa: CATQRRGFGGELFF; CDR3nt: TGTGCCACCCAAAGGCGGGGCTTCGGGGGGGAGCTGTTTTTT
abundance: .; v_gene: TRBV9; d_gene: TRBD1; j_gene: TRBJ1-6; CDR3aa: CASSDGQGKNSPLHF; CDR3nt: TGTGCCAGCAGCGACGGACAGGGGAAGAATTCACCCCTCCACTTT
abundance: .; v_gene: TRBV10-2; d_gene: TRBD2; j_gene: TRBJ2-2; CDR3aa: CASSEGLAGSGELFF; CDR3nt: TGCGCCAGCAGTGAGGGACTAGCGGGGTCGGGGGAGCTGTTTTTT
abundance: .; v_gene: TRBV7-9; d_gene: .; j_gene: TRBJ2-5; CDR3aa: CASSLPGGGGAQTQYF; CDR3nt: TGTGCCAGCAGCCTGCCCGGCGGAGGGGGCGCACAGACCCAGTACTTC
abundance: .; v_gene: TRBV12-3/TRBV12-4; d_gene: .; j_gene: TRBJ1-1; CDR3aa: CASSFGGAGVAFF; CDR3nt: TGTGCCAGCAGCTTCGGAGGCGCCGGTGTAGCTTTCTTT